This T cell receptor (beta chain) was sequenced during a study of blood T cell repertoires in COVID-19. Across the study: PBMCs, B-cell-depleted T cells, or T cells were the source of the cDNA or gDNA that made up the material.

The CDR3 length is 14 residues. V shed 6 bases and J 4 bases; nucleotides not matched to a gene: 8. Germline V gives CDR1 SGHTA, CDR2 FQGNSA. Methods used by the authors: Researchers report that nucleated cell counts were estimated from reference gene primer amplification. Profiled with immunoSEQ multiplex PCR; TCRdb holds only in-frame clones, not every one. The V and J calls and the clone size are those of that table, but D and trimming were determined from the DNA. Seen here are around 140,000 clones, 65% to 90% observed once, and the top ten hold over 7.5%. The clonotype was recovered from an older woman with active or convalescent COVID-19. The chain has TRBV7-2 and TRBJ1-1; TRBD1 matches at 7 bases. What was sequenced was peripheral blood. The CDR3 nucleotides are TGTGCCAGCAGTTCTCAACAGGGGATCACTGAAGCTTTCTTT. Translated: CASSSQQGITEAFF.